This T cell receptor (beta chain) was identified during a study of vaccination effects on CD4 cells after COVID-19. Study in general: IL-2 at 9.5 to 10 IU/ml and peptides at approximately 9.5 ug/ml were added to cultured PBMC, roughly 1.8 million per well. Study observations and caveats: Common cold coronavirus cross-reactivity was shown by only 1 of 255 vaccine-induced clones in healthy vaccinees.

A word on this clone: The target antigen is unknown.

Following 10 days of culture, CD4+ T cells were isolated. Negative nucleocapsid antibody tests before and after vaccination confirmed no previous SARS-CoV-2 infection. This table comes from immunoSEQ multiplex PCR, and its TCRdb copy is limited to in-frame clones, with some not included. Of fewer than 75,000 clones listed, approximately 80% are singletons. Here the sequenced sample was CD4+ T cells from PBMCs cultured without peptide, taken before COVID-19 vaccination. The receptor was isolated from a human donor who received a COVID-19 vaccine.

The CDR3 reads CASSFRLAIAGELFF. As DNA, the CDR3 is TGTGCCAGCAGTTTTCGACTAGCTATCGCCGGGGAGCTGTTTTTT. V usage is TRBV6-2 or TRBV6-3 and J usage is TRBJ2-2; TRBD2 aligns across 7 bases. The germline V gene encodes CDR1 MNHEY and CDR2 SVGEGT. The CDR3 sequence is 15 residues long. V shed 4 bases, J shed 6 bases, and the junction held 8 bases outside the gene matches.